Each of the 23 T cell receptor beta chains below was sequenced from the same sample in a study of blood T cell repertoires in COVID-19. TCRdb's copy holds only in-frame clones and misses some; the assay was immunoSEQ multiplex PCR. Among about 310,000 clones listed, almost 90% were seen once. The sequencing input was peripheral blood. These receptors all stem from a woman in her forties with COVID-19, enrolled during active disease.

The rearrangement links TRBV25-1 to TRBJ2-4; 15 bases fit TRBD2. The germline V gene encodes CDR1 MGHDK and CDR2 SYGVNS. V lost 5 bases to trimming and J lost 7 bases; unmatched junction nucleotides: 6. The length of the CDR3 is 16 residues. The CDR3 bases are TGTGCCAGCAGTTCTAGGACTAGCGGGAGGGCCAACATTCAGTACTTC. Its protein is CASSSRTSGRANIQYF.

This sequence joins TRBV2 and TRBJ1-5, with a possible D match to TRBD1 (5 bases). Trimming removed 7 bases from V and 6 bases from J, with 13 bases in between. CDR1 and CDR2 (germline): SNHLY, FYNNEI. This CDR3 spans 13 amino acids. In DNA, the CDR3 is TGTGCCAGCAACTTAGGGGCCCCTCAGCCCCAGCATTTT. This translates into CASNLGAPQPQHF.

The CDR3 protein is CASSVAGGSGGYTF. CDR3 DNA: TGTGCCAGCAGCGTAGCAGGGGGCTCAGGTGGCTACACCTTC. The chain joins TRBV9 to TRBJ1-2, with 8 positions matching TRBD1. V was clipped by 0 bases and J by 7 bases; unmatched bases: 5. The CDR3 has 14 residues. CDR1 and CDR2 from the germline V gene are SGDLS and YYNGEE. Based on the CDR3 plus reference TRBV9 and TRBJ1-2, the full variable domain is DSGVTQTPKHLITATGQRVTLRCSPRSGDLSVYWYQQSLDQGLQFLIQYYNGEERAKGNILERFSAQQFPDLHSELNLSSLELGDSALYFCASSVAGGSGGYTFGSGTRLTVV.

This chain connects TRBV18 to TRBJ1-1; weak D call: TRBD1 (6 bases). This CDR3 region has 13 residues. Germline V gives CDR1 KGHSH, CDR2 LQKENI. With 2 bases removed from V and 7 bases from J, the gap between germline ends came to 11 bases. In DNA form, the CDR3 reads TGTGCCAGCTCACCAGGGGGCTTGGGTGAAGCTTTCTTT. The encoded protein is CASSPGGLGEAFF.

V and J are TRBV7-3 and TRBJ1-1, with TRBD1 as a possible D gene (5 bases). The CDR3 is made up of 15 amino acids. V dropped 1 base and J dropped 1 base, with 10 bases sitting between them. Per the germline V gene, CDR1 is SGHTA and CDR2 is FQGTGA. The CDR3 region is CASSLNPGKNTEAFF. The CDR3 bases are TGTGCCAGCAGCTTAAACCCAGGGAAGAACACTGAAGCTTTCTTT.

The CDR3 protein is CASSRAGQFNQPQHF. The CDR3 DNA follows: TGTGCCAGCAGTCGCGCGGGACAGTTCAATCAGCCCCAGCATTTT. V is TRBV27 and J is TRBJ1-5, with 7 bases that match TRBD1. The CDR3 is 15 amino acids. V lost 5 bases, J lost 3 bases, and 7 bases stayed unmatched. CDR1 and CDR2 (germline): MNHEY, SMNVEV (reference sequence).

The sample holds one count of this clone. The chain joins TRBV27 to TRBJ2-7; D is uncertain. V was trimmed by 4 bases and J by 4 bases, leaving 14 bases between them. The CDR3 length is 14 residues. Per the germline V gene, CDR1 is MNHEY and CDR2 is SMNVEV (reference sequence). The CDR3 sequence: CASSSSLGYYEQYF. CDR3 nucleotide sequence: TGTGCCAGCAGTTCTTCCCTAGGTTATTACGAGCAGTACTTC.

The J gene is TRBJ1-2, the V gene TRBV7-3; D gene uncertain. From germline, CDR1 is SGHTA and CDR2 FQGTGA. This CDR3 is 15 amino acids long. The V end was cut by 4 bases, the J end by 6 bases, with 18 bases between. The CDR3 loop reads CASSSFMAVKHGYTF. DNA of the CDR3: TGTGCCAGCAGCTCTTTCATGGCGGTTAAGCATGGCTACACCTTC.

J is TRBJ2-2 and V is TRBV6-6, with D possibly being TRBD1 (5 bases). With 7 bases removed from V and 6 bases from J, the gap between germline ends came to 18 bases. Per germline, CDR1 MNHNY and CDR2 SVGAGI (reference sequence). This CDR3 spans 15 amino acids. CDR3 protein: CASTASGAPSGELFF. As DNA, the CDR3 is TGTGCCAGCACCGCAAGTGGGGCCCCCTCCGGGGAGCTGTTTTTT.

The chain recombines TRBV6-5 with TRBJ1-1; 7 positions match TRBD1. Germline CDR1 MNHEY, CDR2 SVGAGI. Trimming took 5 bases from V and 0 from J; bases not matched to a gene: 3. This CDR3 spans 14 amino acids. The CDR3 sequence: CASSTGQMNTEAFF. The CDR3 coding sequence is TGTGCCAGCAGTACGGGACAGATGAACACTGAAGCTTTCTTT.

The gene calls are TRBV19 and TRBJ2-7, with 8 bases lining up with TRBD1. The CDR3 length is 13 residues. V trimming: 8 bases; J trimming: 3 bases; junction bases outside the gene matches: 6. In germline, CDR1 is LNHDA, CDR2 SQIVND (reference sequence). CDR3 sequence: CASSHGQGYEQYF. In nucleotides, the CDR3 is TGTGCCAGTTCCCACGGACAGGGCTACGAGCAGTACTTC.

This chain joins TRBV10-3 and TRBJ1-2; TRBD1 matches 9 bases. Looked up from germline, CDR1 is ENHRY and CDR2 is SYGVKD. The CDR3 loop spans 15 amino acids. V lost 2 bases to trimming and J lost 2 bases; unmatched junction nucleotides: 3. The CDR3 protein is CAISEGTGHNYGYTF. Written as DNA, the CDR3 is TGTGCCATCAGTGAGGGGACAGGGCACAACTATGGCTACACCTTC.

V gene TRBV4-2 combines with J gene TRBJ1-2; D is unresolved. Germline CDR1 LGHNA, CDR2 YNFKEQ. This CDR3 region has 12 residues. Trimming removed 1 base from V and 8 bases from J, with 8 bases in between. CDR3 sequence (DNA): TGTGCCAGCAGCCAAGGCGAGGGAGGCTACACCTTC. Its translation: CASSQGEGGYTF.

The gene calls are TRBV10-3 and TRBJ2-5; D call uncertain. V was cut by 3 bases and J by 7 bases, with 9 bases left in between. Per germline, CDR1 ENHRY and CDR2 SYGVKD. The CDR3 extends over 12 amino acids. CDR3 sequence: CAISESPGTQYF. In DNA form, the CDR3 reads TGTGCCATCAGTGAAAGCCCCGGGACCCAGTACTTC.

This chain links TRBV4-3 with TRBJ1-1; TRBD1 agrees at 9 bases. V was pared by 0 bases and J by 11 bases, with 10 bases of the junction left unmatched. CDR3 length: 15 residues. CDR1 and CDR2 (germline): LGHNA, YSLEER. In DNA, the CDR3 is TGCGCCAGCAGCCAAGAAGGGACAGGGTCATCATGGGCTTTCTTT. Translating it yields CASSQEGTGSSWAFF.

The V call is TRBV4-3, the J call TRBJ2-3, with TRBD1 matching over 11 bases. Germline CDR1 LGHNA, CDR2 YSLEER. The CDR3 has 17 residues. V shed 1 base and J 3 bases; nucleotides not matched to a gene: 6. This chain's CDR3 is CASSQARTGGGTDTQYF. CDR3 sequence (DNA): TGCGCCAGCAGCCAAGCCCGGACAGGGGGCGGTACAGATACGCAGTATTTT.

This chain links TRBV14 with TRBJ2-7; no definite D call. The germline V gene has CDR1 SGHDN and CDR2 FVKESK. Deletions cut 1 base from V and 2 bases from J, with 15 bases between. The CDR3 extends over 16 amino acids. CDR3 residues: CASSQGRTLSAYEQYF. CDR3 nucleotides: TGTGCCAGCAGCCAAGGTAGAACTCTCTCTGCCTACGAGCAGTACTTC.

The chain carries TRBV12-5 and TRBJ1-3, with unresolved D. Trimming cost V 2 bases and J 2 bases, with 4 bases left between them. The CDR3 runs 13 residues. The germline gives CDR1 LGHNT, CDR2 FRNRAP. Here the CDR3 reads CASGLIAGNTIYF. The CDR3 DNA is TGTGCTAGTGGTTTGATCGCTGGAAACACCATATATTTT.

The rearrangement links TRBV28 to TRBJ2-5, with TRBD2 matching 9 bases. Losses at the gene ends were 3 bases for V and 1 base for J; bases not matched to a gene: 21. Germline V CDR1 and CDR2: MDHEN, SYDVKM. The CDR3 consists of 21 residues. The DNA for the CDR3 is TGTGCCAGCAGTTTCCTATATAGTCCTCGACTAGCGGAGGTCATCCAAGAGACCCAGTACTTC. Protein: CASSFLYSPRLAEVIQETQYF.

This clone occurred once. The V gene is TRBV18, the J gene TRBJ1-3; D gene unclear. This CDR3 has 20 residues. The germline CDR1 and CDR2 sequences are KGHSH and LQKENI. V gave up 1 base and J gave up 0 bases, with 22 bases separating them. In DNA form, the CDR3 reads TGTGCCAGCTCACCACTTGTTTCGGCGGAGGGTTTGGGCTCTGGAAACACCATATATTTT. It encodes CASSPLVSAEGLGSGNTIYF.

The V call is TRBV5-1, the J call TRBJ1-3, with 12 bases lining up with TRBD1. This CDR3 spans 19 amino acids. The V segment lost 4 bases and the J segment 2 bases; nucleotides outside the gene matches: 13. CDR1 SGHRS and CDR2 YFSETQ come from the germline V gene. The CDR3 DNA reads TGCGCCAGCAGCCCCGCCGGGACAGGGGGCGCGGGGCCTGGAAACACCATATATTTT. Residues: CASSPAGTGGAGPGNTIYF.

The chain is built from TRBV4-1 and TRBJ2-3; D possibly corresponds to TRBD1 (6 bases). V gave up 4 bases and J gave up 0 bases, with 17 bases separating them. The CDR3 is 17 amino acids. The germline gives CDR1 MGHRA, CDR2 YSYEKL. CDR3 DNA sequence: TGCGCCAGCAGCCGAGAATACAGGGATACTAGCACAGATACGCAGTATTTT. Amino acid sequence: CASSREYRDTSTDTQYF.

J is TRBJ1-1 and V is TRBV6-6, with a weak D call TRBD1 (5 bases). Germline V CDR1 and CDR2: MNHNY, SVGAGI (reference sequence). V gave up 8 bases and J gave up 1 base, with 14 bases separating them. This CDR3 has 14 amino acids. Written as DNA, the CDR3 is TGTGCCAGCGGTTCAGGGCCCCCGAACACTGAAGCTTTCTTT. Translating gives CASGSGPPNTEAFF.